This T cell receptor (beta chain) stems from a study of T cells after yellow fever vaccination. In its sample, this clonotype was seen many times. As yet, its antigen is unknown. TCRdb ran MiXCR on the 5' RACE reads and lists one entry per CDR3 protein. This table has about 120,000 distinct CDR3 sequences, around 8% appearing once. General study findings and limits: Detected again after the booster were most primary-vaccination clones, at approximately 96% CD4 and roughly 88% CD8.

In germline, CDR1 is SGHRS, CDR2 YFSETQ. The germline V and J ends were trimmed by 4 bases and 0 bases, with 17 bases remaining between them. This CDR3 has 16 amino acids. The J gene is TRBJ2-7, the V gene TRBV5-1; maybe TRBD1 (5 bases). Sequencing used CD8+ T cells sorted from PBMCs, obtained 45 days after the yellow fever booster vaccination. The receptor was derived from a man aged 25 to 40 who received the YFV17D yellow fever vaccine. The DNA for the CDR3 is TGCGCCAGCAGCCCGGACATACTGAGGAGCTCCTACGAGCAGTACTTC. This encodes CASSPDILRSSYEQYF.